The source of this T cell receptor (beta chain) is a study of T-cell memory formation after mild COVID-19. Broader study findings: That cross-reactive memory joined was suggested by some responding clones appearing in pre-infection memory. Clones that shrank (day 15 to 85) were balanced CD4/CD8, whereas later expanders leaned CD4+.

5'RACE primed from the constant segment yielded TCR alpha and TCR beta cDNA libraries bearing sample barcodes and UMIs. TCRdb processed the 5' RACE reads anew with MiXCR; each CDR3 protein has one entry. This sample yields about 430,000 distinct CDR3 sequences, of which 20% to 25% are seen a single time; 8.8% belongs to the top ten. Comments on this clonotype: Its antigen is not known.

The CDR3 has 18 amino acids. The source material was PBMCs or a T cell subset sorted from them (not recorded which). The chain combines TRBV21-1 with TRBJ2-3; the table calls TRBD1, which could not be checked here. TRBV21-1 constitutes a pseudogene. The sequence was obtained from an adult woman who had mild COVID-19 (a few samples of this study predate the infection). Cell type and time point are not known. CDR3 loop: CASSKEGGQGRRTDTQYF. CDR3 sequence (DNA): TGTGCCAGCAGCAAAGAAGGGGGACAGGGGAGGAGGACAGATACGCAGTATTTT.